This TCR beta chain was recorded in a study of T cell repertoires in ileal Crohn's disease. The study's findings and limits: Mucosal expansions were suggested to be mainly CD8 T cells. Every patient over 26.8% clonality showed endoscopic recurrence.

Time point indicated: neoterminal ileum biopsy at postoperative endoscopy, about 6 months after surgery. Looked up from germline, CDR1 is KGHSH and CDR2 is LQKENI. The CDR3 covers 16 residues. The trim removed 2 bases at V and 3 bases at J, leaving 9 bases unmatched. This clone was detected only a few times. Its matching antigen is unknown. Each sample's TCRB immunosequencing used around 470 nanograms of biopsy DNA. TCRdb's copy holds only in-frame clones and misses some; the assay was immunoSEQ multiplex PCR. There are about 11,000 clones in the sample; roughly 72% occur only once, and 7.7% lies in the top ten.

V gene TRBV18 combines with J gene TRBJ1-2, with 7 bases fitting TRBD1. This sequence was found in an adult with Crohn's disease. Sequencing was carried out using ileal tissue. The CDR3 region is CASSPNRGASDYGYTF. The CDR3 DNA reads TGTGCCAGCTCACCAAACAGGGGAGCATCGGACTATGGCTACACCTTC.